This T cell receptor beta chain was sequenced during a study of blood T cell repertoires in COVID-19. V lost 5 bases to trimming and J lost 4 bases, with 14 bases between them. Germline CDR1 SSHAT, CDR2 FNYEAQ (reference sequence). The CDR3 covers 14 residues. Method: immunoSEQ multiplex PCR; TCRdb's copy keeps in-frame clones and lacks some. The data show 180,000 or so clones, almost 90% seen once. This clone was counted between two and nine times. This TCR was recovered from a man aged 50-59 years with acute or convalescent COVID-19. What was sequenced was peripheral blood. The chain combines TRBV7-7 with TRBJ2-5, with a possible D match to TRBD1 (6 bases). CDR3 in amino acids: CASSPGQPPETQYF. For the CDR3, the DNA is TGTGCCAGCAGCCCAGGACAGCCCCCAGAGACCCAGTACTTC. Supplemented by reference TRBV7-7 and TRBJ2-5, the full variable domain reads GAGVSQSPRYKVTKRGQDVTLRCDPISSHATLYWYQQALGQGPEFLTYFNYEAQPDKSGLPSDRFSAERPEGSISTLTIQRTEQRDSAMYRCASSPGQPPETQYFGPGTRLLVL.